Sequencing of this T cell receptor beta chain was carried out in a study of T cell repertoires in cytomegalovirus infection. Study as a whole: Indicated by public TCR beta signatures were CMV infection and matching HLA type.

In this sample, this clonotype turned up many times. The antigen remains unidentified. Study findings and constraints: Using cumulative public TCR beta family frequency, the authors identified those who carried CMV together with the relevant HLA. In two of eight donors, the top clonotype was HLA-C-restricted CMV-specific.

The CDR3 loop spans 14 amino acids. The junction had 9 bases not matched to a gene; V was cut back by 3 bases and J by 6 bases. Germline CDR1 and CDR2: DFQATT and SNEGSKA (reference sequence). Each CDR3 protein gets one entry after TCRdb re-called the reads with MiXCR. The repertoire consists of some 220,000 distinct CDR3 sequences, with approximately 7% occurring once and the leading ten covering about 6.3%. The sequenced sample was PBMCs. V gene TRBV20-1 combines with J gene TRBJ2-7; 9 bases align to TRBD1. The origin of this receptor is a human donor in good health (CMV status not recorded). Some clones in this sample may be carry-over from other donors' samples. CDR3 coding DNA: TGCAGTGCTAGCAATCCGGGACAGGGCACCGAGCAGTACTTC. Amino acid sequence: CSASNPGQGTEQYF.